This entry lists 24 T cell receptor beta chains sequenced from one sample in a study of T cells in Graves' hyperthyroidism and ophthalmopathy. Template material for amplifying TCR beta CDR3 regions consisted of RNA transcripts. Initially, a first-round RT-PCR of the TCR CDR3 employed the HTBI primer set. Via MiXCR, TCRdb re-called the multiplex PCR reads, giving one row per CDR3 protein. The repertoire consists of about 400,000 distinct CDR3 sequences, with approximately 14% occurring once and the leading ten covering roughly a fifth. The sequencing sample was made of blood. Every receptor here comes from a woman in her fifties or sixties with Graves' ophthalmopathy.

This clonotype was recorded many times. The chain recombines TRBV20-1 with TRBJ2-2, with 15 bases fitting TRBD2. CDR3 length equals 18 residues. Trimming cost V 5 bases and J 4 bases; bases outside gene matches: 11. Germline-derived CDR1 and CDR2 are DFQATT and SNEGSKA (reference sequence). CDR3 loop: CSALWTSGRARGTGELFF. CDR3 sequence (DNA): TGCAGTGCTTTATGGACTAGCGGGAGGGCCCGGGGCACCGGGGAGCTGTTTTTT.

As regards this clonotype: One end of the junction varies from germline; a read error may be responsible. The chain joins TRBV5-1 to TRBJ2-1; possible D gene TRBD2, 6 bases. CDR1 SGHRS and CDR2 YFSETQ come from the germline V gene. CDR3 size: 15 residues. The CDR3 sequence is CASSLLSGTPNEQSF. The CDR3 DNA reads as TGCGCCAGCAGCTTACTTTCCGGGACTCCCAATGAGCAGTCCTTC. Full variable domain (outside the CDR3, taken from reference TRBV5-1 and TRBJ2-1): KAGVTQTPRYLIKTRGQQVTLSCSPISGHRSVSWYQQTPGQGLQFLFEYFSETQRNKGNFPGRFSGRQFSNSRSEMNVSTLELGDSALYLCASSLLSGTPNEQSFGPGTRLTVL.

The rearrangement joins TRBV12-3 or TRBV12-4 to TRBJ2-7; 8 bases line up with TRBD1. Trimming at V came to 5 bases and at J to 3 bases, leaving 12 bases not matched to a gene. CDR3 length: 16 residues. The DNA for the CDR3 is TGTGCCAGCAGTCCACTGGCGGGACAGGTGGGCTACGAGCAGTACTTC. Translation: CASSPLAGQVGYEQYF.

There are many counts of this clonotype. The chain joins TRBV6-2 or TRBV6-3 to TRBJ2-1; 7 nucleotides agree with TRBD1. The V and J ends lost 2 bases and 8 bases, in that order; junction bases with no gene match: 6. CDR1 and CDR2 from the germline V gene are MNHEY and SVGEGT. The CDR3 extends over 14 amino acids. CDR3 region: CASSYVTGSDEQFF. CDR3 bases: TGTGCCAGCAGTTACGTGACAGGGAGTGATGAGCAGTTCTTC.

The rearrangement links TRBV20-1 to TRBJ2-1; D is perhaps TRBD2 (7 bases). The CDR3 loop spans 16 amino acids. Per the germline V gene, CDR1 is DFQATT and CDR2 is SNEGSKA (reference sequence). Trimming cost V 1 base and J 10 bases, with 23 bases left between them. The DNA for the CDR3 is TGCAGTGCTAGAGGGTTAGTGAGGGAGGGGGTTGTGGAGCAGTTCTTC. Residues: CSARGLVREGVVEQFF.

This clonotype has just a few counts. The chain joins TRBV20-1 to TRBJ1-2; D may be TRBD1 (6 bases). The CDR3 length is 12 residues. Germline V gene data show CDR1 as DFQATT and CDR2 as SNEGSKA (reference sequence). Trimming pared 3 bases from V and 8 bases from J, leaving 13 bases between. The CDR3 region is CSASRQGRGYTF. As DNA, the CDR3 is TGCAGTGCTAGTCGGCAGGGGAGGGGCTACACCTTC.

V and J are TRBV11-2 and TRBJ2-1, with D maybe TRBD2 (5 bases). V lost 4 bases to trimming and J lost 2 bases, with 15 bases between them. CDR1 SGHAT and CDR2 FQNNGV come from the germline V gene. The CDR3 length is 16 residues. CDR3 coding DNA: TGTGCCAGCAGCTCTAGGACTGCGAGCACCTACAATGAGCAGTTCTTC. It encodes CASSSRTASTYNEQFF.

The rearrangement uses TRBV15 and TRBJ1-6; D might be TRBD1 (5 bases). The CDR3 covers 13 residues. The germline gives CDR1 LNHNV, CDR2 YYDKDF (reference sequence). Trimming shortened V by 8 bases and J by 7 bases, and 12 bases separated the two germline ends. The CDR3 protein is CATARDQNSPLHF. CDR3 in DNA: TGTGCCACCGCCAGGGACCAAAATTCACCCCTCCACTTT.

This clonotype was counted many times. CDR3 sequence: CASSESLAGGWYEQYF. Here the CDR3 DNA reads TGCGCCAGCAGTGAGAGCCTAGCGGGAGGGTGGTACGAGCAGTACTTC. V and J are TRBV10-1 and TRBJ2-7; 12 bases match TRBD2. Trimming took 2 bases from V and 4 from J; bases not matched to a gene: 6. The germline V gene encodes CDR1 WNHNN and CDR2 SYGVQD (reference sequence). The CDR3 has 16 amino acids.

This clonotype was counted at least ten times. This chain links TRBV6-1 with TRBJ2-5, with no clear D. CDR1 is MNHNS, CDR2 SASEGT, per germline. This CDR3 region has 15 residues. V was clipped by 6 bases and J by 2 bases, with 16 bases between them. The CDR3 here is CASSRIRVGQETQYF. The CDR3 DNA follows: TGTGCCAGCAGCCGAATAAGGGTGGGGCAAGAGACCCAGTACTTC.

Notes on this clonotype: A much bigger clone sits one base away, suggesting this may be a read error. The CDR3 nucleotides read TGCAGTGCTATAACCGTGAGTCCGGAAGATACGCAGTATTTT. It yields the protein CSAITVSPEDTQYF. J is TRBJ2-3 and V is TRBV20-1; D not certain. Trimming removed 4 bases from V and 5 bases from J, with 16 bases in between. Germline CDR1 DFQATT, CDR2 SNEGSKA (reference sequence). This CDR3 has 14 residues.

In regard to this clonotype: Possible read error: a much larger clone is one base away. The rearrangement links TRBV27 to TRBJ2-1; D is undetermined. V lost 11 bases, J lost 0 bases, and 14 bases lay in between. The germline CDR1 and CDR2 sequences are MNHEY and SMNVEV (reference sequence). The CDR3 runs 14 residues. The CDR3 loop is CAGGGFSSYNEQFF. The CDR3 DNA sequence: TGTGCCGGCGGCGGCTTTAGCTCCTACAATGAGCAGTTCTTC.

The chain joins TRBV14 to TRBJ2-3; D might be TRBD2 (5 bases). Germline CDR1 reads SGHDN; CDR2 reads FVKESK. The CDR3 sequence is 17 residues long. Trimming left V 0 bases short and J 2 bases short, with 15 bases between. The chain's CDR3 is CASSQDSGPLVTDTQYF. CDR3 DNA sequence: TGTGCCAGCAGCCAAGATTCCGGCCCACTAGTCACAGATACGCAGTATTTT. Variable domain in full (rest from reference TRBV14 and TRBJ2-3): EAGVTQFPSHSVIEKGQTVTLRCDPISGHDNLYWYRRVMGKEIKFLLHFVKESKQDESGMPNNRFLAERTGGTYSTLKVQPAELEDSGVYFCASSQDSGPLVTDTQYFGPGTRLTVL.

In this sample, this clonotype turned up many times. The chain couples TRBV7-9 to TRBJ2-7; D ambiguous. The CDR3 has 13 residues. Trimming stripped 5 bases from V and 1 base from J, with 9 bases between. CDR1 is SEHNR, CDR2 FQNEAQ, per germline (reference sequence). CDR3 nucleotide sequence: TGTGCCAGCAGCCCGGAAGCGTCCTACGAGCAGTACTTC. Its protein product is CASSPEASYEQYF.

The V call is TRBV28, the J call TRBJ1-5; D uncertain. This CDR3 has 10 residues. The germline V and J ends were trimmed by 8 bases and 6 bases, with 5 bases remaining between them. Germline assignment: CDR1 MDHEN and CDR2 SYDVKM. CDR3 amino acids: CASGRQPQHF. CDR3 sequence (DNA): TGTGCCAGCGGTCGTCAGCCCCAGCATTTT.

This clonotype was seen many times. The J gene is TRBJ2-1, the V gene TRBV7-3; tentative D call: TRBD1 (6 bases). The CDR3 extends over 13 amino acids. Germline V gene sequence: CDR1 SGHTA, CDR2 FQGTGA. Trimming took off 4 bases at V and 5 bases at J, with 9 bases between the two ends. Here the CDR3 DNA reads TGTGCCAGCAGCTCGAACAGGGACAATGAGCAGTTCTTC. Encoded protein: CASSSNRDNEQFF.

This clonotype was counted at least ten times. The chain employs TRBV6-1 and TRBJ2-1, with D perhaps being TRBD1 or TRBD2 (7 bases each). The V gene's germline CDR1 is MNHNS and CDR2 SASEGT. The CDR3 has 13 amino acids. V lost 5 bases and J lost 7, with 12 bases in between. The CDR3 is CASSQGGINEQFF. In DNA, the CDR3 is TGTGCCAGCAGTCAGGGGGGGATTAATGAGCAGTTCTTC.

This clonotype was recorded many times. The chain carries TRBV3-1 and TRBJ2-5, with D tentatively TRBD1 (5 bases). The CDR3 runs to 15 residues. CDR1 and CDR2 from the germline V gene are LGHDT and YNNKEL (reference sequence). V was clipped by 2 bases and J by 5 bases, with 15 bases between them. In DNA form, the CDR3 reads TGTGCCAGCAGCCAATCGGCGCAGGGAAGGGAGACCCAGTACTTC. It codes for CASSQSAQGRETQYF.

This clonotype was seen only a few times. The chain couples TRBV20-1 to TRBJ1-1; TRBD1 is a possible D gene (6 bases). This CDR3 is 14 amino acids long. The V end lost 0 bases, the J end lost 5 bases, and 13 bases lay between the germline ends. CDR1 and CDR2 (germline): DFQATT, SNEGSKA (reference sequence). The CDR3 nucleotides read TGCAGTGCTAGAGAGCAAAGGGGGGTTACTGAAGCTTTCTTT. Translating gives CSAREQRGVTEAFF.

This clonotype showed up many times. The chain has TRBV7-9 and TRBJ1-4, with D unclear. The V and J ends lost 3 bases and 6 bases respectively, with 5 bases between them. The CDR3 covers 12 residues. Germline V gene data show CDR1 as SEHNR and CDR2 as FQNEAQ (reference sequence). CDR3 DNA sequence: TGTGCCAGCAGCTTTCCTCATGAAAAACTGTTTTTT. It specifies CASSFPHEKLFF.

This clonotype was detected ten times or more. The rearrangement joins TRBV28 to TRBJ1-5, with a possible D match to TRBD1 (6 bases). CDR1 is MDHEN and CDR2 is SYDVKM in the germline V gene. This CDR3 has 13 residues. The V end lost 5 bases, the J end lost 7 bases, and 12 bases lay between the germline ends. The DNA for the CDR3 is TGTGCCAGCAGTCGCGGGACAAGGCAGCCCCAGCATTTT. This encodes CASSRGTRQPQHF.

This clonotype was observed many times. The chain has TRBV12-3 or TRBV12-4 and TRBJ1-4; D possibly corresponds to TRBD1 (6 bases). V was trimmed by 5 bases and J by 8 bases, leaving 21 bases between them. The CDR3 runs 16 residues. CDR3 region: CASSPPGGTGWEKLFF. The CDR3 nucleotides are TGTGCCAGCAGTCCTCCCGGGGGAACAGGGTGGGAAAAACTGTTTTTT.

This clonotype has only a few counts. The rearrangement uses TRBV10-3 and TRBJ2-1; possibly TRBD1 or TRBD2 for D (5 bases each). Germline V gene sequence: CDR1 ENHRY, CDR2 SYGVKD. The CDR3 is 13 residues long. Between the trimmed V and J ends, which lost 6 bases and 8 bases, there was a span of 14 bases. CDR3 in amino acids: CAISPREIYEQFF. The CDR3 region has the DNA TGTGCCATCAGCCCCAGGGAGATCTATGAGCAGTTCTTC.

There are a few counts of this clonotype. V usage is TRBV19 and J usage is TRBJ1-2; a weak D match, TRBD1 (6 bases). Per the germline V gene, CDR1 is LNHDA and CDR2 is SQIVND (reference sequence). Trimming removed 5 bases at V and 4 bases at J, with 11 bases between. The CDR3 runs 13 residues. For the CDR3, the DNA is TGTGCCAGTAGTGCGGGGACACGCTATGGCTACACCTTC. Translation: CASSAGTRYGYTF.